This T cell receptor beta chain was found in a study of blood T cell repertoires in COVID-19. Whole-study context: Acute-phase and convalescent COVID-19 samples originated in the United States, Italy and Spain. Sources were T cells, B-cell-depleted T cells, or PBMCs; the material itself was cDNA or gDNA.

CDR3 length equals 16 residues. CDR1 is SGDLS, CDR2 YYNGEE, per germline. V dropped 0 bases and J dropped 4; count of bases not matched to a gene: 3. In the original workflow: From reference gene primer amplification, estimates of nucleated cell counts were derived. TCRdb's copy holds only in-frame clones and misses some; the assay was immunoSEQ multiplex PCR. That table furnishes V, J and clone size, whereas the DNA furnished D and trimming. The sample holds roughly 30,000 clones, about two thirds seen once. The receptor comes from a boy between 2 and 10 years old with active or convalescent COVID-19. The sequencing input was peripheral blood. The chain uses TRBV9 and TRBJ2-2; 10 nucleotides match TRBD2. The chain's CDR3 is CASSVGASGSTGELFF. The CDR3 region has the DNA TGTGCCAGCAGCGTAGGGGCTAGCGGGAGCACCGGGGAGCTGTTTTTT. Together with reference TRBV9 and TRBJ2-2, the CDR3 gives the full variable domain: DSGVTQTPKHLITATGQRVTLRCSPRSGDLSVYWYQQSLDQGLQFLIQYYNGEERAKGNILERFSAQQFPDLHSELNLSSLELGDSALYFCASSVGASGSTGELFFGEGSRLTVL.